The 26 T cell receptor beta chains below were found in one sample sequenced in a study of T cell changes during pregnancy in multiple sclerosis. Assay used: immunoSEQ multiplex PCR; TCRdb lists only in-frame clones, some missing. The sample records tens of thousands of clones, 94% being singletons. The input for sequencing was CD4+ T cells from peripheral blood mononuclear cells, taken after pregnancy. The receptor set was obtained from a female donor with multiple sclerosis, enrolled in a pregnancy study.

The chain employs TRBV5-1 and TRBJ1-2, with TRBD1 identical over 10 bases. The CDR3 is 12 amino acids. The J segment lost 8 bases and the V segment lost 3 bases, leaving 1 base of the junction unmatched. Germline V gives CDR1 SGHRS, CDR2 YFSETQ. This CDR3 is CASSWTGGGYTF. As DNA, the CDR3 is TGCGCCAGCAGCTGGACAGGGGGGGGCTACACCTTC.

CDR3 DNA: TGTGCCAGCTCACCCGGGACACCAGATACGCAGTATTTT. It codes for CASSPGTPDTQYF. The chain is built from TRBV18 and TRBJ2-3; possibly TRBD1 for D (6 bases). Trimming removed 3 bases at V and 4 bases at J, with 8 bases between. Germline loops: CDR1 KGHSH, CDR2 LQKENI. This CDR3 region has 13 residues.

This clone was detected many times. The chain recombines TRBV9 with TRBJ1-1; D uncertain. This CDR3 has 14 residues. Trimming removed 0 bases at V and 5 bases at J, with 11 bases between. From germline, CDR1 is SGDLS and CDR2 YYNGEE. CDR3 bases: TGTGCCAGCAGCGTAGCAGGATCTGGAACTGAAGCTTTCTTT. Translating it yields CASSVAGSGTEAFF. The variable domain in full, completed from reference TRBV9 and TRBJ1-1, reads DSGVTQTPKHLITATGQRVTLRCSPRSGDLSVYWYQQSLDQGLQFLIQYYNGEERAKGNILERFSAQQFPDLHSELNLSSLELGDSALYFCASSVAGSGTEAFFGQGTRLTVV.

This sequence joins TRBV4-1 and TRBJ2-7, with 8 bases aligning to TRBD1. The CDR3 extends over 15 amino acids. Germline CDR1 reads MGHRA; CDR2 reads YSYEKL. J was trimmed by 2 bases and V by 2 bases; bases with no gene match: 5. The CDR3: CASSQPGQGTYEQYF. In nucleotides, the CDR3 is TGCGCCAGCAGCCAACCAGGACAGGGCACCTACGAGCAGTACTTC.

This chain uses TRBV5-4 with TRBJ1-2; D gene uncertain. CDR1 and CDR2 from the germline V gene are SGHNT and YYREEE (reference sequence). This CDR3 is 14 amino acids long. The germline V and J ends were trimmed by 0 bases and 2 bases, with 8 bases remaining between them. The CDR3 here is CASSLDPGNYGYTF. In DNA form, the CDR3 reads TGTGCCAGCAGCTTGGACCCAGGAAACTATGGCTACACCTTC.

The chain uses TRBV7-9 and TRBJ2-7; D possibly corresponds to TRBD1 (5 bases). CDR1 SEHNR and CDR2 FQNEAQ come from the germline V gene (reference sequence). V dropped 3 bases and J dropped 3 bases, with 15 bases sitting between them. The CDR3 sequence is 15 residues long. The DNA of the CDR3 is TGTGCCAGCAGCTTTTCAGGGCAAAGGGGCTACGAGCAGTACTTC. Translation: CASSFSGQRGYEQYF.

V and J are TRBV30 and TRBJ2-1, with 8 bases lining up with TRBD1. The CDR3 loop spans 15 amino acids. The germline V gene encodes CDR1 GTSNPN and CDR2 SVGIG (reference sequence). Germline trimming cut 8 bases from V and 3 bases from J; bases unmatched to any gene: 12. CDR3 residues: CAGTGTGDRYNEQFF. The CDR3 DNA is TGTGCCGGAACCGGGACAGGCGACCGCTACAATGAGCAGTTCTTC.

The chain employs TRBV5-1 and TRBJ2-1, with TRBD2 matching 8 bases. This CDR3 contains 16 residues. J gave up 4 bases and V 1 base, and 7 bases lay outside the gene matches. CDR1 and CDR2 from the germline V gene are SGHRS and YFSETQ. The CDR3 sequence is CASSLKAGVKYNEQFF. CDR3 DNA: TGCGCCAGCAGCTTGAAAGCGGGAGTCAAGTACAATGAGCAGTTCTTC.

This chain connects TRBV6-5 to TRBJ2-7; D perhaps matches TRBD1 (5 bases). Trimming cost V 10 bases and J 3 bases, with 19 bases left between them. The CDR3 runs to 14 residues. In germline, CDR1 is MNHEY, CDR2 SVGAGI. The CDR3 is CATGATETRYEQYF. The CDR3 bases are TGTGCCACCGGAGCGACAGAAACCCGCTACGAGCAGTACTTC.

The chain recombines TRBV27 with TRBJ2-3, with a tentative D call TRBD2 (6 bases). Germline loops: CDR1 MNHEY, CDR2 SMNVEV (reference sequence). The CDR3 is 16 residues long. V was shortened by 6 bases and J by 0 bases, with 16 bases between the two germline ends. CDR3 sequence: CASSSQGGWSTDTQYF. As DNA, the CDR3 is TGTGCCAGCAGCTCCCAGGGAGGATGGAGCACAGATACGCAGTATTTT.

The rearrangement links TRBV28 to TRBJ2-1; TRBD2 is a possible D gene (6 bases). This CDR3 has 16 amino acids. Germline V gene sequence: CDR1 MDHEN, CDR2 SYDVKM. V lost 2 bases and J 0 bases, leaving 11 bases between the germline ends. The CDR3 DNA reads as TGTGCCAGCAGTTTAGGGGGACTGAGCTCCTACAATGAGCAGTTCTTC. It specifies CASSLGGLSSYNEQFF.

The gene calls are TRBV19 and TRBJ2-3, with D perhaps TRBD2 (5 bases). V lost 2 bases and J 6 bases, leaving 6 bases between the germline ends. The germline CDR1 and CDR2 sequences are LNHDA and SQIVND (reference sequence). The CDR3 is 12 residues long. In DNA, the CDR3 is TGTGCCAGTAGTATACGAGGGGATACGCAGTATTTT. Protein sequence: CASSIRGDTQYF. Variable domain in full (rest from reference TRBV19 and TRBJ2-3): DGGITQSPKYLFRKEGQNVTLSCEQNLNHDAMYWYRQDPGQGLRLIYYSQIVNDFQKGDIAEGYSVSREKKESFPLTVTSAQKNPTAFYLCASSIRGDTQYFGPGTRLTVL.

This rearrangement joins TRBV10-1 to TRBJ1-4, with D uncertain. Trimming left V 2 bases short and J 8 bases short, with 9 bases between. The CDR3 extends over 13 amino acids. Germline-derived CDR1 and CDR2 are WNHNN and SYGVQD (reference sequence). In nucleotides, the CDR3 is TGCGCCAGCAGTGAGAGGAGAGTCGAAAAACTGTTTTTT. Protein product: CASSERRVEKLFF.

CDR3 in DNA: TGCGCCAGCAGCCCCGCGGCCTCCTACAATGAGCAGTTCTTC. It encodes CASSPAASYNEQFF. The V and J genes are TRBV5-1 and TRBJ2-1; no firm D call. Germline V gene data show CDR1 as SGHRS and CDR2 as YFSETQ. The ends were cut back, 4 bases at V and 0 bases at J, with 8 bases in the middle. The CDR3 contains 14 residues.

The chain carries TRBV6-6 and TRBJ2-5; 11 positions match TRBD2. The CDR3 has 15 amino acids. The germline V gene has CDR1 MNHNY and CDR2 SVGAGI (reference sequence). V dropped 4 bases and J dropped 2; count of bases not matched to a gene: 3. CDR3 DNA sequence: TGTGCCAGCAGTTTAGCGGGAGGGGGGCAAGAGACCCAGTACTTC. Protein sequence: CASSLAGGGQETQYF.

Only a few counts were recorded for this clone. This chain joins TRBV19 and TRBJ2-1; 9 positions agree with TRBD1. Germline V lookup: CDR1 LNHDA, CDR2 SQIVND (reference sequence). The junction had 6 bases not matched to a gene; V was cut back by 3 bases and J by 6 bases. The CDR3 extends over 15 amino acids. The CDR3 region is CASSMWTGVVNEQFF. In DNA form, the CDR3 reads TGTGCCAGTAGTATGTGGACAGGGGTGGTCAATGAGCAGTTCTTC.

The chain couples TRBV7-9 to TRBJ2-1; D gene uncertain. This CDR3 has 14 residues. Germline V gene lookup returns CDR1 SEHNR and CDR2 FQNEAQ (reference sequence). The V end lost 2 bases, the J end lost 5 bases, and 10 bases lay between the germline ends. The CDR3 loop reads CASSLSVPDNEQFF. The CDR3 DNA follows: TGTGCCAGCAGCTTATCAGTTCCCGACAATGAGCAGTTCTTC.

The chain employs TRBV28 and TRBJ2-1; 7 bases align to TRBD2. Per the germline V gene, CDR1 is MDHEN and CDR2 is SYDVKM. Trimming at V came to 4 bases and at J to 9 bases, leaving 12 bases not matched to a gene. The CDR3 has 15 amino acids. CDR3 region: CASSYGGGPSGEQFF. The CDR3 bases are TGTGCCAGCAGTTACGGGGGAGGGCCCTCAGGTGAGCAGTTCTTC. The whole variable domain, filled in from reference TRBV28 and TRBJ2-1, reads DVKVTQSSRYLVKRTGEKVFLECVQDMDHENMFWYRQDPGLGLRLIYFSYDVKMKEKGDIPEGYSVSREKKERFSLILESASTNQTSMYLCASSYGGGPSGEQFFGPGTRLTVL.

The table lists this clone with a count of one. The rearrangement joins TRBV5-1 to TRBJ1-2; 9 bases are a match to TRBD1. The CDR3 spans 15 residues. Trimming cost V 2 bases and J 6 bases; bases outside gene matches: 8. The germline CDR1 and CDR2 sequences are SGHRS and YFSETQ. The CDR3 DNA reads TGCGCCAGCAGCTTCCCCGGACAGGGGATGGATGGCTACACCTTC. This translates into CASSFPGQGMDGYTF.

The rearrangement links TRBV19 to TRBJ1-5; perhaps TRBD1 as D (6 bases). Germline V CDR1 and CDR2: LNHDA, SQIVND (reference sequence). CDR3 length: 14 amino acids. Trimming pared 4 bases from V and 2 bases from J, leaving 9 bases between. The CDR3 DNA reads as TGTGCCAGTAGTAAGGACAGTGGCAATCAGCCCCAGCATTTT. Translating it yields CASSKDSGNQPQHF.

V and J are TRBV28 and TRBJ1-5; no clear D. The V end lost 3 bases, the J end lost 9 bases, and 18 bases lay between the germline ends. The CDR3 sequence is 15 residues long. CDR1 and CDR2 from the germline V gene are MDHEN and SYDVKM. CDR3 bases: TGTGCCAGCAGTTTGATCAGGATTTCTATGGGGCCCCAGCATTTT. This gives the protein CASSLIRISMGPQHF.

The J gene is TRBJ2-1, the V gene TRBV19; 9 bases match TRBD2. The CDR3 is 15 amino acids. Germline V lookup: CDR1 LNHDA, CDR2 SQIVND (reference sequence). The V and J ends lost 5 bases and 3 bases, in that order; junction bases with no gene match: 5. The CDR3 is CASSARTSDYNEQFF. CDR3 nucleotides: TGTGCCAGTAGTGCTCGGACTAGCGACTACAATGAGCAGTTCTTC.

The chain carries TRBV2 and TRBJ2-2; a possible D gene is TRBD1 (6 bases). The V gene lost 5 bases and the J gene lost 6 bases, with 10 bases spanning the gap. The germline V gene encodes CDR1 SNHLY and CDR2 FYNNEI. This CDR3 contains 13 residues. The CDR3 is CASSIAGAGELFF. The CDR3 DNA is TGTGCCAGCAGTATAGCAGGGGCCGGGGAGCTGTTTTTT. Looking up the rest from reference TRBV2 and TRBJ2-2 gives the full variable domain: EPEVTQTPSHQVTQMGQEVILRCVPISNHLYFYWYRQILGQKVEFLVSFYNNEISEKSEIFDDQFSVERPDGSNFTLKIRSTKLEDSAMYFCASSIAGAGELFFGEGSRLTVL.

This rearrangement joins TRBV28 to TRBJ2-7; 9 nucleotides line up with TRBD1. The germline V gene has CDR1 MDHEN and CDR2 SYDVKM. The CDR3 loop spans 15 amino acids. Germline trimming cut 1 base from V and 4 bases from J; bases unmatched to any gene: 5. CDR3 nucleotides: TGTGCCAGCAGTTTATCAGGACAGGGGTCTTACGAGCAGTACTTC. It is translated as CASSLSGQGSYEQYF.

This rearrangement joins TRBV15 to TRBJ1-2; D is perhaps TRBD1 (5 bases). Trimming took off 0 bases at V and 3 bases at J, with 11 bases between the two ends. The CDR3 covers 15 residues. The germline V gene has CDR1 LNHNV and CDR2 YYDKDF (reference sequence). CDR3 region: CATSRDVGGYYGYTF. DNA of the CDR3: TGTGCCACCAGCAGAGATGTCGGGGGGTACTATGGCTACACCTTC.

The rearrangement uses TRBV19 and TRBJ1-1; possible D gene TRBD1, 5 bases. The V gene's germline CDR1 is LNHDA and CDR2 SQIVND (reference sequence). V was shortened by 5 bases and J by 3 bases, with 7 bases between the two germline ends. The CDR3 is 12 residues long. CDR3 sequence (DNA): TGTGCCAGTAGTGACAGATACACTGAAGCTTTCTTT. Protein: CASSDRYTEAFF.